Sequencing of this T cell receptor (beta chain) was carried out in a study of blood T cell repertoires in COVID-19. Turning to the study itself: Acute-phase and convalescent COVID-19 samples originated in the United States, Italy and Spain.

Germline CDR1 reads MNHEY; CDR2 reads SVGAGI. The CDR3 runs 14 residues. J lost 7 bases, V lost 6 bases, and 12 bases had no gene match. Enrolled during active infection, Seattle patients were then followed longitudinally. Original processing methods: Using reference gene primer amplification, nucleated cell counts were estimated. Repertoires were generated with immunoSEQ multiplex PCR, while TCRdb's copy carries only in-frame clones and drops some. D and trimming were read from the DNA, whereas the V and J calls and clone size are those reported in that table. The table records 400,000 to 450,000 clones, approximately 90% of them present only once.

Material: peripheral blood. The chain uses TRBV6-5 and TRBJ2-7; 7 bases map to TRBD1. The sequence was obtained from a woman in her fifties or sixties with COVID-19, enrolled during active disease. This CDR3 reads CASRKGQSTGEQYF. DNA of the CDR3: TGTGCCAGCAGAAAGGGACAGTCGACTGGAGAGCAGTACTTC.